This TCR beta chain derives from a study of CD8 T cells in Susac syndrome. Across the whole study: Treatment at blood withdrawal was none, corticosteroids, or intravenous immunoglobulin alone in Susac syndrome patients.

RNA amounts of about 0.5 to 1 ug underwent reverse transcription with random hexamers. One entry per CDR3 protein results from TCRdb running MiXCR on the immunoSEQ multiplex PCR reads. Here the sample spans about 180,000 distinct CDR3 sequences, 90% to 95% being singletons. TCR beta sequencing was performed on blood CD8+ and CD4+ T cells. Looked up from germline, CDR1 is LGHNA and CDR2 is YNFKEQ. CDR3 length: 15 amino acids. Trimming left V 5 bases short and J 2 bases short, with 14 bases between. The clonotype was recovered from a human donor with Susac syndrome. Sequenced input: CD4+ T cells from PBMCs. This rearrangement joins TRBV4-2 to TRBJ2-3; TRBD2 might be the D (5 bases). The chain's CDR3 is CASSSGPGYTDTQYF. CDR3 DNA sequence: TGTGCCAGCAGCTCTGGGCCGGGGTACACAGATACGCAGTATTTT.